This T cell receptor (beta chain) was profiled in a study of response to subunit inactivated influenza vaccine. Findings of the study overall: T cells newly recruited by each seasonal influenza vaccination are few, the authors suggested.

On this clonotype: Its target is not known.

From germline, CDR1 is MNHNS and CDR2 SASEGT. This CDR3 is built from 15 residues. Trimming shortened V by 1 base and J by 3 bases, and 10 bases separated the two germline ends. TCRdb redid the calling of the RT-PCR reads with MiXCR, one entry per CDR3 protein. The sample yields about 800,000 distinct CDR3 sequences, around 20% seen once. The sequencing used PBMCs from blood, collected roughly 5 days after vaccination. The clonotype was recovered from a man aged 45-65 years who received an inactivated influenza vaccine. The rearrangement links TRBV6-1 to TRBJ1-5; a weak D match, TRBD1 (6 bases). CDR3 nucleotides: TGTGCCAGCAGTGAAGGTTCAGGGGCCAATCAGCCCCAGCATTTT. It codes for CASSEGSGANQPQHF.